This TCR beta chain was identified during a study of T cells after yellow fever vaccination. TCRdb recomputed calls from the 5' RACE reads with MiXCR, one row per CDR3 protein. The sample contains a few hundred thousand distinct CDR3 sequences, around 7% of which appear only once. Only a few counts were recorded for this clonotype. CDR3 length: 16 amino acids. Trimming cost V 4 bases and J 0 bases, with 15 bases left between them. Germline V gene sequence: CDR1 SGHDT, CDR2 YYEEEE. This clonotype was obtained from a man aged 30 to 39 who received the YFV17D yellow fever vaccine. The sequencing used CD4+ T cells sorted from PBMCs, collected 15 days after the yellow fever booster vaccination. The chain is built from TRBV5-6 and TRBJ2-3; possibly TRBD2 for D (6 bases). CDR3: CASSLELAESTDTQYF. DNA of the CDR3: TGTGCCAGCAGCCTGGAGTTAGCGGAAAGCACAGATACGCAGTATTTT. Full variable domain (remainder filled in from reference TRBV5-6 and TRBJ2-3): DAGVTQSPTHLIKTRGQQVTLRCSPKSGHDTVSWYQQALGQGPQFIFQYYEEEERQRGNFPDRFSGHQFPNYSSELNVNALLLGDSALYLCASSLELAESTDTQYFGPGTRLTVL.